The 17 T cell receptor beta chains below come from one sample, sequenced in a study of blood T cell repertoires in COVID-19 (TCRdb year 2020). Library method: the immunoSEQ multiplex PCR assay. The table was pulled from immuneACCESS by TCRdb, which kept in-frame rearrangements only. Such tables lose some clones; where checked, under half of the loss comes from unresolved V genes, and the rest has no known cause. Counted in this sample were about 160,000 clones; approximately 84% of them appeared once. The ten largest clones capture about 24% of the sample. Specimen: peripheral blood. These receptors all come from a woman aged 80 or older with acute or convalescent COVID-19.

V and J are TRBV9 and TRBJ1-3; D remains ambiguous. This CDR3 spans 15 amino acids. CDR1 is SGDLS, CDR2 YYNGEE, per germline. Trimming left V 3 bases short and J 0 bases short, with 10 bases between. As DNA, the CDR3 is TGTGCCAGCAGCGCCCGACTGGGCTCTGGAAACACCATATATTTT. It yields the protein CASSARLGSGNTIYF.

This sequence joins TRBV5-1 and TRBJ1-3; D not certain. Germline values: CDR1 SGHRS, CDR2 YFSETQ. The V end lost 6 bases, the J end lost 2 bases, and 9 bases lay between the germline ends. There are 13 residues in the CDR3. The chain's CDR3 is CASTPVPGNTIYF. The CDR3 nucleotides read TGCGCCAGCACCCCGGTCCCTGGAAACACCATATATTTT.

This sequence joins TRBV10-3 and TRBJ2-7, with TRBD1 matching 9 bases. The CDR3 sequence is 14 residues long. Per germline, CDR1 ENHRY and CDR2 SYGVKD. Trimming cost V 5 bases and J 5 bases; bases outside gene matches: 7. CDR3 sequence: CAISTGTGPDEQYF. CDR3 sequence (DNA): TGTGCCATCAGTACCGGGACAGGGCCGGACGAGCAGTACTTC.

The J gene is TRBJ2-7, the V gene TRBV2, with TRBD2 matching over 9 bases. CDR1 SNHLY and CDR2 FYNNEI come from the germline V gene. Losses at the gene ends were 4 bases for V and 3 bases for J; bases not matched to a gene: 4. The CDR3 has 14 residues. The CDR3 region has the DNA TGTGCCAGCAGTGTGGGCGGGAGGGGCTACGAGCAGTACTTC. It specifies CASSVGGRGYEQYF.

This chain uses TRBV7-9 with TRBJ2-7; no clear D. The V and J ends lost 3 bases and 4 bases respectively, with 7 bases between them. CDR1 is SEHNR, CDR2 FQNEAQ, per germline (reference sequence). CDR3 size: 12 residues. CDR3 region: CASSFGTYEQYF. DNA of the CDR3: TGTGCCAGCAGCTTCGGTACGTACGAGCAGTACTTC.

CDR3 residues: CASSLVLGTSGRESYEQYF. CDR3 in DNA: TGTGCCAGCAGTTTGGTCCTTGGGACTAGCGGGAGGGAATCCTACGAGCAGTACTTC. The genes are TRBV28 and TRBJ2-7, with 16 bases matching TRBD2. CDR1 and CDR2 (germline): MDHEN, SYDVKM. The CDR3 covers 19 residues. Trimming at V came to 3 bases and at J to 1 base, leaving 9 bases not matched to a gene.

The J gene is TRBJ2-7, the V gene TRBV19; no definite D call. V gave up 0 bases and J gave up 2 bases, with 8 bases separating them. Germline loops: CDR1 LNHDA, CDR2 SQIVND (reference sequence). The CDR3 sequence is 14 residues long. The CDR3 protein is CASSIDSVTYEQYF. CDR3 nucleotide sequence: TGTGCCAGTAGTATAGATTCGGTGACCTACGAGCAGTACTTC.

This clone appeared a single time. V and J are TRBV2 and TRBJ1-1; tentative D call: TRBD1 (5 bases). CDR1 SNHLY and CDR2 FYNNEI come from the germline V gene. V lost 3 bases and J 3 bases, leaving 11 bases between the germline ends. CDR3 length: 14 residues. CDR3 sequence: CASSDQDTYTEAFF. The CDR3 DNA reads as TGTGCCAGCAGTGATCAGGACACATACACTGAAGCTTTCTTT.

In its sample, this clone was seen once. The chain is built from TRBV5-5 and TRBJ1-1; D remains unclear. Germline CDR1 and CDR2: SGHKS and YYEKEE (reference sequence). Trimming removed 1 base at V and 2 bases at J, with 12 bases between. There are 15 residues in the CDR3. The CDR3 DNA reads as TGTGCCAGCAGCTTGTGGTGGGCAGAAAACACTGAAGCTTTCTTT. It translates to CASSLWWAENTEAFF.

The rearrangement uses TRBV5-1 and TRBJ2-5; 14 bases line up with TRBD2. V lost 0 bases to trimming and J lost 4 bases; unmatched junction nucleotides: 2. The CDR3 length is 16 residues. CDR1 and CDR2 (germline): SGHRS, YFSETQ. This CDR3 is CASSLGTSGRSETQYF. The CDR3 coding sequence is TGCGCCAGCAGCTTGGGGACTAGCGGGAGGTCAGAGACCCAGTACTTC.

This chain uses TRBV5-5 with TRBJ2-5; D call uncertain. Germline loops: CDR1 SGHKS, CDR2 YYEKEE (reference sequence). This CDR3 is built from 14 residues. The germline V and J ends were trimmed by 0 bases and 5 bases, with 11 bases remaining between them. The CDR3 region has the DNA TGTGCCAGCAGCTTGGCCCGAGGTCGCGAGACCCAGTACTTC. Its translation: CASSLARGRETQYF.

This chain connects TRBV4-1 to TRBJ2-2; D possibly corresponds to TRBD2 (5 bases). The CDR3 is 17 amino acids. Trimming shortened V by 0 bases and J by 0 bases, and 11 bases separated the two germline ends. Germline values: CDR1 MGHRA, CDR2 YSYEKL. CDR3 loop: CASSQEASGANTGELFF. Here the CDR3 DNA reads TGCGCCAGCAGCCAAGAGGCGAGCGGAGCGAACACCGGGGAGCTGTTTTTT.

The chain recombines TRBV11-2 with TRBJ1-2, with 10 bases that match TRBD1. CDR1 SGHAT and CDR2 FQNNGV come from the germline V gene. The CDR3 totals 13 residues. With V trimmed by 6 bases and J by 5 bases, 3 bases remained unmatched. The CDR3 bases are TGTGCCAGCAGTTGGGACAGGGGTTATGGCTACACCTTC. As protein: CASSWDRGYGYTF.

For the CDR3, the DNA is TGTGCCACACGAGGCTGGGGACAGGGCCTTTCACCCCTCCACTTT. It encodes CATRGWGQGLSPLHF. The chain carries TRBV7-2 and TRBJ1-6; 9 bases are a match to TRBD1. This CDR3 contains 15 residues. Germline-derived CDR1 and CDR2 are SGHTA and FQGNSA. V shed 10 bases and J 9 bases; nucleotides not matched to a gene: 13.

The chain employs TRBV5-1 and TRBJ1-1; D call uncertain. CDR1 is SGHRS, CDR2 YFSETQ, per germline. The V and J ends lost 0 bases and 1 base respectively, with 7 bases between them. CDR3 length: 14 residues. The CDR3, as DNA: TGCGCCAGCAGCTTGGCCTCGAGGAACACTGAAGCTTTCTTT. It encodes CASSLASRNTEAFF.

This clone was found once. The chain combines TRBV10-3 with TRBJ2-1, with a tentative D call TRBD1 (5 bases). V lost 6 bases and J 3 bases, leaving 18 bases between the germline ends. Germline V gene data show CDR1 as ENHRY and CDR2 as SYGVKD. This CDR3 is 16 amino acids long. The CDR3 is CAISPNLGVVYNEQFF. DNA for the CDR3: TGTGCCATCAGCCCCAACCTAGGGGTGGTCTACAATGAGCAGTTCTTC.

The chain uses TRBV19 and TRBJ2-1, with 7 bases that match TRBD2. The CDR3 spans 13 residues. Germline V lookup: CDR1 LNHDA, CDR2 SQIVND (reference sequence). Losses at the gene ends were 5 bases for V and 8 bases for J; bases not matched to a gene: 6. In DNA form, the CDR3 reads TGTGCCAGTAGTTTAAGACTAGCCTATGAGCAGTTCTTC. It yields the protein CASSLRLAYEQFF.